This T cell receptor beta chain was captured by sequencing in a study of PD-L1 blockade in urothelial cancer. Generated by immunoSEQ multiplex PCR, the TCRdb table keeps only in-frame clones and is missing some. Of 55,000 to 80,000 clones listed, about 86% are singletons. Time point denoted: pretreatment peripheral blood. V lost 4 bases, J lost 5 bases, and 17 bases lay in between. The CDR3 has 15 amino acids. CDR1 and CDR2 from the germline V gene are SNHLY and FYNNEI. Sequenced here: PBMCs, sampled around atezolizumab (anti-PD-L1) treatment. The chain couples TRBV2 to TRBJ1-2; TRBD1 might be the D (5 bases). This TCR was recovered from a man aged 70-80 years with urothelial cancer. Written as DNA, the CDR3 is TGTGCCAGCAGTGTCGGGACTGCTCAAGTATATGGCTACACCTTC. Translating gives CASSVGTAQVYGYTF.